This T cell receptor beta chain was sequenced during a study of T cell changes during pregnancy in multiple sclerosis. The table came from immunoSEQ multiplex PCR; TCRdb's copy has only in-frame clones and leaves some out. The sample consists of tens of thousands of clones, 94% of them appearing once. This CDR3 is built from 15 residues. Germline V lookup: CDR1 SGDLS, CDR2 YYNGEE. The junction had 2 bases not matched to a gene; V was cut back by 1 base and J by 9 bases. This TCR was recovered from a female donor with multiple sclerosis, enrolled in a pregnancy study. The sample in question was peripheral blood, obtained in the third trimester of pregnancy. The chain employs TRBV9 and TRBJ1-6, with TRBD1 identical over 12 bases. This CDR3 reads CASSVRDRGRSPLHF. In DNA, the CDR3 is TGTGCCAGCAGCGTACGGGACAGGGGGCGTTCACCCCTCCACTTT.